These 27 T cell receptor beta chains came from one sample sequenced in a study of cytomegalovirus exposure and HLA in healthy donors. Produced via immunoSEQ multiplex PCR; TCRdb's table is partial and in-frame only. Of about 140,000 clones listed, less than 95% are singletons. The sample taken for sequencing was PBMCs. These receptor sequences come from a young man in good health and CMV-seropositive.

As regards this clone: Compared with germline, one end of the junction differs, possibly owing to a read error. The chain combines TRBV28 with TRBJ1-5, with no clear D. This CDR3 region has 12 residues. Germline CDR1 is MDHEN and CDR2 is SYDVKM. DNA for the CDR3: TGTGCCAGCACAGTTAGCGATCAGCCCCAGCATTTT. Its translation: CASTVSDQPQHF. Together with reference TRBV28 and TRBJ1-5, the CDR3 gives the full variable domain: DVKVTQSSRYLVKRTGEKVFLECVQDMDHENMFWYRQDPGLGLRLIYFSYDVKMKEKGDIPEGYSVSREKKERFSLILESASTNQTSMYLCASTVSDQPQHFGDGTRLSIL.

This chain connects TRBV7-3 to TRBJ1-1; D gene uncertain. The V gene lost 1 base and the J gene lost 1 base, with 4 bases spanning the gap. The germline V gene has CDR1 SGHTA and CDR2 FQGTGA. The CDR3 is 13 residues long. The CDR3 protein is CASSLRQNTEAFF. The CDR3 bases are TGTGCCAGCAGCTTAAGACAGAACACTGAAGCTTTCTTT.

The chain uses TRBV28 and TRBJ1-2; tentatively, D is TRBD1 (5 bases). Trimming shortened V by 6 bases and J by 4 bases, and 15 bases separated the two germline ends. The CDR3 is 14 amino acids. Per the germline V gene, CDR1 is MDHEN and CDR2 is SYDVKM. CDR3: CASRDPTVAYGYTF. In nucleotides, the CDR3 is TGTGCCAGCAGGGACCCGACAGTGGCCTATGGCTACACCTTC.

This rearrangement joins TRBV28 to TRBJ1-2; 7 bases are shared with TRBD1. Looked up from germline, CDR1 is MDHEN and CDR2 is SYDVKM. V was clipped by 6 bases and J by 7 bases; unmatched bases: 5. CDR3 length: 12 amino acids. CDR3 in amino acids: CASSPGGSGYTF. CDR3 in DNA: TGTGCCAGCAGCCCAGGGGGTAGTGGCTACACCTTC.

J is TRBJ2-2 and V is TRBV7-8; no firm D call. The CDR3 totals 12 residues. Germline-derived CDR1 and CDR2 are SGHVS and FQNEAQ. Between the trimmed V and J ends, which lost 5 bases and 3 bases, there was a span of 4 bases. CDR3 region: CASSPDTGELFF. The DNA for the CDR3 is TGTGCCAGCAGCCCAGACACCGGGGAGCTGTTTTTT.

The gene calls are TRBV5-1 and TRBJ2-6; 10 bases are a match to TRBD1. V trimming: 4 bases; J trimming: 8 bases; junction bases outside the gene matches: 15. The CDR3 sequence is 18 residues long. Germline V CDR1 and CDR2: SGHRS, YFSETQ. This CDR3 reads CASSPRDRGLQRTNVLTF. CDR3 coding DNA: TGCGCCAGCAGCCCCCGGGACAGGGGTCTCCAACGGACCAACGTCCTGACTTTC.

The chain couples TRBV2 to TRBJ1-1, with D perhaps matching TRBD1 (5 bases). CDR3 length equals 15 residues. Germline assignment: CDR1 SNHLY and CDR2 FYNNEI. Trimming took off 1 base at V and 5 bases at J, with 14 bases between the two ends. The CDR3 DNA reads as TGTGCCAGCAGTGAAGATAATGCAGGGAAAACTGAAGCTTTCTTT. Translated, it gives CASSEDNAGKTEAFF.

The J gene is TRBJ2-5, the V gene TRBV10-3; D possibly corresponds to TRBD2 (5 bases). The CDR3 sequence is 15 residues long. Trimming shortened V by 0 bases and J by 5 bases, and 13 bases separated the two germline ends. Germline CDR1 is ENHRY and CDR2 is SYGVKD. The CDR3 is CAISESPAVGETQYF. CDR3 sequence (DNA): TGTGCCATCAGTGAGTCTCCAGCGGTGGGGGAGACCCAGTACTTC.

The chain uses TRBV25-1 and TRBJ1-1; no firm D call. V was cut by 2 bases and J by 5 bases, with 9 bases left in between. The CDR3 is 13 amino acids. In germline, CDR1 is MGHDK, CDR2 SYGVNS. CDR3 coding DNA: TGTGCCAGCAGTGAAGGCGGTTGGACTGAAGCTTTCTTT. It translates to CASSEGGWTEAFF.

V and J are TRBV2 and TRBJ2-1; D is perhaps TRBD1 (5 bases). The CDR3 loop spans 15 amino acids. The V gene lost 5 bases and the J gene lost 3 bases, with 14 bases spanning the gap. Germline values: CDR1 SNHLY, CDR2 FYNNEI. CDR3 loop: CASSLDRGNYNEQFF. The CDR3 DNA is TGTGCCAGCAGTCTTGACAGAGGAAACTACAATGAGCAGTTCTTC.

This chain joins TRBV11-3 and TRBJ2-3, with TRBD2 identical over 12 bases. The germline V gene has CDR1 SGHNT and CDR2 YENEEA. This CDR3 has 16 amino acids. V shed 5 bases, J shed 0 bases, and the junction held 3 bases outside the gene matches. The DNA of the CDR3 is TGTGCCAGCAGCACTGGGACTAGCGGGAGCACAGATACGCAGTATTTT. Amino acid sequence: CASSTGTSGSTDTQYF.

This chain joins TRBV28 and TRBJ2-7, with TRBD2 matching 9 bases. This CDR3 contains 15 residues. The J segment lost 9 bases and the V segment lost 5 bases, leaving 14 bases of the junction unmatched. CDR1 and CDR2 from the germline V gene are MDHEN and SYDVKM. In DNA form, the CDR3 reads TGTGCCAGCAGTCAGAGAGCGGGAGGCCCCTTTTTGCAGTACTTC. Its protein is CASSQRAGGPFLQYF.

The chain links TRBV6-5 to TRBJ1-4, with 8 positions matching TRBD1. In germline, CDR1 is MNHEY, CDR2 SVGAGI. This CDR3 has 14 amino acids. V shed 5 bases, J shed 8 bases, and the junction held 7 bases outside the gene matches. The CDR3: CASSNRGFREKLFF. In nucleotides, the CDR3 is TGTGCCAGCAGTAACAGGGGGTTTCGGGAAAAACTGTTTTTT.

This CDR3 reads CATTSEETQYF. In DNA form, the CDR3 reads TGTGCCACTACCTCGGAAGAGACCCAGTACTTC. The chain links TRBV25-1 to TRBJ2-5, with no clear D. Between the trimmed V and J ends, which lost 10 bases and 3 bases, there was a span of 9 bases. Germline CDR1 and CDR2: MGHDK and SYGVNS. This CDR3 is 11 amino acids long.

The chain has TRBV28 and TRBJ2-5; 10 bases are shared with TRBD2. Germline trimming cut 4 bases from V and 7 bases from J; bases unmatched to any gene: 12. This CDR3 has 16 amino acids. The germline V gene has CDR1 MDHEN and CDR2 SYDVKM. DNA of the CDR3: TGTGCCAGCAGTTCAATACCTAGCGGGAGACGGGGGACCCAGTACTTC. Translation gives CASSSIPSGRRGTQYF.

The chain is built from TRBV5-1 and TRBJ2-3; 9 positions agree with TRBD2. Per germline, CDR1 SGHRS and CDR2 YFSETQ. V shed 4 bases and J 3 bases; nucleotides not matched to a gene: 9. This CDR3 contains 16 residues. The CDR3 region has the DNA TGCGCCAGCAGCACCCTTAGCGGGAGCGAGACAGATACGCAGTATTTT. Protein product: CASSTLSGSETDTQYF.

The chain couples TRBV2 to TRBJ2-5; 10 bases line up with TRBD1. The CDR3 has 16 amino acids. With V trimmed by 6 bases and J by 0 bases, 7 bases remained unmatched. Germline lookup yields CDR1 SNHLY and CDR2 FYNNEI. The CDR3 DNA follows: TGTGCCAGCAGCGAGGGACAGGGGATCCACCAAGAGACCCAGTACTTC. Translated: CASSEGQGIHQETQYF.

V usage is TRBV4-1 and J usage is TRBJ2-7; 8 bases line up with TRBD2. CDR1 MGHRA and CDR2 YSYEKL come from the germline V gene. With V trimmed by 1 base and J by 5 bases, 4 bases remained unmatched. The CDR3 is 14 residues long. This chain's CDR3 is CASSQAPSGHEQYF. CDR3 nucleotides: TGCGCCAGCAGCCAAGCTCCTAGCGGGCACGAGCAGTACTTC.

V and J are TRBV4-1 and TRBJ2-1, with a tentative D call TRBD2 (5 bases). Trimming shortened V by 2 bases and J by 7 bases, and 6 bases separated the two germline ends. CDR1 and CDR2 from the germline V gene are MGHRA and YSYEKL. This CDR3 spans 12 amino acids. CDR3 sequence reads: CASSQTGNEQFF. The CDR3 region has the DNA TGCGCCAGCAGCCAAACGGGGAATGAGCAGTTCTTC.

The chain joins TRBV7-8 to TRBJ2-2; tentative D call: TRBD1 (5 bases). This CDR3 is built from 16 residues. V was pared by 0 bases and J by 1 base, with 9 bases between. Per the germline V gene, CDR1 is SGHVS and CDR2 is FQNEAQ. The CDR3 nucleotides read TGTGCCAGCAGCTTAGCCAGGGCAGTGAACACCGGGGAGCTGTTTTTT. This gives the protein CASSLARAVNTGELFF.

This clone showed up just once. The chain joins TRBV27 to TRBJ2-7; TRBD2 matches at 8 bases. The CDR3 has 14 residues. The V gene end was trimmed by 5 bases and the J gene end by 4 bases; junction bases not matched to a gene: 7. CDR1 is MNHEY and CDR2 is SMNVEV in the germline V gene (reference sequence). DNA for the CDR3: TGTGCCAGCAGTCCGGGGGGGAGGGATTACGAGCAGTACTTC. It yields the protein CASSPGGRDYEQYF.

Here the CDR3 DNA reads TGTGCCAGCAGCAAAGGACAGGGACTAGATACGCAGTATTTT. Protein sequence: CASSKGQGLDTQYF. The rearrangement links TRBV5-5 to TRBJ2-3; 8 bases agree with TRBD1. Per germline, CDR1 SGHKS and CDR2 YYEKEE (reference sequence). The V and J ends lost 4 bases and 5 bases, in that order; junction bases with no gene match: 6. The CDR3 consists of 14 residues.

The chain links TRBV6-1 to TRBJ1-2, with 7 bases matching TRBD1. The CDR3 totals 15 residues. Germline values: CDR1 MNHNS, CDR2 SASEGT. J was trimmed by 3 bases and V by 10 bases; bases with no gene match: 14. In nucleotides, the CDR3 is TGTGCCACCAGGAAACGAGGGGGCACTGACTATGGCTACACCTTC. Encoded protein: CATRKRGGTDYGYTF.

This sequence joins TRBV2 and TRBJ2-1, with TRBD1 matching 8 bases. Germline-derived CDR1 and CDR2 are SNHLY and FYNNEI. The CDR3 is 14 residues long. The V and J ends lost 6 bases and 8 bases, in that order; junction bases with no gene match: 9. The CDR3 loop is CASRDPQGADEQFF. In nucleotides, the CDR3 is TGTGCCAGCAGGGATCCCCAGGGGGCGGATGAGCAGTTCTTC.

This clone was found once. The rearrangement links TRBV5-1 to TRBJ2-1; 7 nucleotides align to TRBD2. The CDR3 is made up of 16 amino acids. V dropped 1 base and J dropped 7; count of bases not matched to a gene: 11. Germline CDR1 and CDR2: SGHRS and YFSETQ. This chain's CDR3 is CASSLWGGRGVNEQFF. The CDR3 region has the DNA TGCGCCAGCAGCTTGTGGGGCGGGAGAGGAGTTAATGAGCAGTTCTTC.

The chain links TRBV18 to TRBJ2-3, with 8 bases lining up with TRBD2. Germline V gene data show CDR1 as KGHSH and CDR2 as LQKENI. The CDR3 runs to 16 residues. The V segment lost 3 bases and the J segment 0 bases; nucleotides outside the gene matches: 5. The DNA of the CDR3 is TGTGCCAGCTCACCCTATACTAGCGGTAGCACAGATACGCAGTATTTT. It codes for CASSPYTSGSTDTQYF. The full variable domain, in which reference TRBV18 and TRBJ2-3 provide the parts outside the CDR3, is NAGVMQNPRHLVRRRGQEARLRCSPMKGHSHVYWYRQLPEEGLKFMVYLQKENIIDESGMPKERFSAEFPKEGPSILRIQQVVRGDSAAYFCASSPYTSGSTDTQYFGPGTRLTVL.

This chain connects TRBV7-2 to TRBJ1-1; D uncertain. From germline, CDR1 is SGHTA and CDR2 FQGNSA. V was clipped by 3 bases and J by 1 base, with 9 bases between them. There are 14 residues in the CDR3. The CDR3 bases are TGTGCCAGCAGCTTGAGGCATTCGAACACTGAAGCTTTCTTT. Translated, it gives CASSLRHSNTEAFF.